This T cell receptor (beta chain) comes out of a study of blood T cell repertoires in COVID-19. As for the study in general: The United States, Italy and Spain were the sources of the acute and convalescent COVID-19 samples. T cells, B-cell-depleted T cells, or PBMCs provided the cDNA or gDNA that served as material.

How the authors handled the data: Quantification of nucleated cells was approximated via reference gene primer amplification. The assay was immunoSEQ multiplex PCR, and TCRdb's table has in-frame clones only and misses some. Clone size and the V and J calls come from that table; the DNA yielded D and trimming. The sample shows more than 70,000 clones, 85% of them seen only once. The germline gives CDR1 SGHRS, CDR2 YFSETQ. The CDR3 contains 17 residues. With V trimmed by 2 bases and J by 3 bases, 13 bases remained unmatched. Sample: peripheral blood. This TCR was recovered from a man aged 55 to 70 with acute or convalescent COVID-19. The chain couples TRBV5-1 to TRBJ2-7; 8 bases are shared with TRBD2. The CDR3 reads CASSFPHRAGEGYEQYF. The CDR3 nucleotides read TGCGCCAGCAGCTTCCCGCACCGAGCGGGAGAGGGCTACGAGCAGTACTTC. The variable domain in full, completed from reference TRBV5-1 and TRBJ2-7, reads KAGVTQTPRYLIKTRGQQVTLSCSPISGHRSVSWYQQTPGQGLQFLFEYFSETQRNKGNFPGRFSGRQFSNSRSEMNVSTLELGDSALYLCASSFPHRAGEGYEQYFGPGTRLTVT.